The 26 T cell receptor beta chains below come from one sample, sequenced in a study of blood T cell repertoires in COVID-19 (dated by TCRdb to the early 2020s). The library was generated by the immunoSEQ multiplex PCR assay. Sourced from immuneACCESS, this table was stored by TCRdb with only in-frame sequences that have V and J called. A share of the clones is absent; for the studies checked, an unresolved V gene accounts for under half, and the remainder has no known explanation. Here the sample has under 350,000 clones; around four fifths occur a single time. 8% to 9.5% of the sample is held by the ten biggest clonotypes. Material: peripheral blood. These receptors came from a woman aged 45-59 years who had recovered from COVID-19.

This chain uses TRBV5-1 with TRBJ1-4; D gene unclear. CDR1 and CDR2 from the germline V gene are SGHRS and YFSETQ. This CDR3 has 13 amino acids. V lost 0 bases to trimming and J lost 3 bases, with 3 bases between them. This chain's CDR3 is CASSLASNEKLFF. The CDR3 nucleotides are TGCGCCAGCAGCTTGGCCTCTAATGAAAAACTGTTTTTT.

This sequence joins TRBV5-4 and TRBJ2-1; TRBD2 aligns across 7 bases. V was pared by 2 bases and J by 9 bases, with 11 bases of the junction left unmatched. There are 15 residues in the CDR3. CDR1 is SGHNT, CDR2 YYREEE, per germline (reference sequence). The CDR3 nucleotides read TGTGCCAGCAGCTTACCATGGACTAGTGCGGGTGAGCAGTTCTTC. It is translated as CASSLPWTSAGEQFF. The full variable domain, in which reference TRBV5-4 and TRBJ2-1 provide the parts outside the CDR3, is ETGVTQSPTHLIKTRGQQVTLRCSSQSGHNTVSWYQQALGQGPQFIFQYYREEENGRGNFPPRFSGLQFPNYSSELNVNALELDDSALYLCASSLPWTSAGEQFFGPGTRLTVL.

This chain links TRBV5-8 with TRBJ2-4; D not resolved. The CDR3 totals 14 residues. CDR1 is SGHTS, CDR2 YDEGEE, per germline. V was clipped by 0 bases and J by 5 bases, with 9 bases between them. Here the CDR3 reads CASSLAPSENIQYF. Here the CDR3 DNA reads TGTGCCAGCAGCTTGGCCCCGTCCGAAAACATTCAGTACTTC.

Concerning this clone: Mismatch with germline at one junction end may stem from a read error. The genes are TRBV28 and TRBJ1-2, with D tentatively TRBD1 (6 bases). The CDR3 runs 14 residues. CDR1 is MDHEN, CDR2 SYDVKM, per germline. The CDR3 sequence: CASSLLGQGSLVGF. DNA of the CDR3: TGTGCCAGCAGTTTACTGGGACAAGGTAGTCTCGTGGGCTTC.

The chain joins TRBV9 to TRBJ2-5, with 7 bases fitting TRBD2. CDR1 and CDR2 (germline): SGDLS, YYNGEE. The CDR3 runs 15 residues. J was trimmed by 1 base and V by 3 bases; bases with no gene match: 6. The CDR3 is CASSASSGIQETQYF. In DNA form, the CDR3 reads TGTGCCAGCAGCGCCTCTAGCGGAATCCAAGAGACCCAGTACTTC.

The V and J genes are TRBV7-2 and TRBJ1-2; 7 bases are shared with TRBD1. Germline V gene lookup returns CDR1 SGHTA and CDR2 FQGNSA. V dropped 5 bases and J dropped 7; count of bases not matched to a gene: 7. This CDR3 is 13 amino acids long. Here the CDR3 reads CASSIGTATGYTF. The CDR3, as DNA: TGTGCCAGCAGCATAGGGACAGCCACTGGCTACACCTTC.

This chain uses TRBV7-2 with TRBJ2-1; no clear D. This CDR3 has 15 amino acids. Germline V gene lookup returns CDR1 SGHTA and CDR2 FQGNSA. Trimming pared 1 base from V and 9 bases from J, leaving 16 bases between. The CDR3 sequence: CASSLEAYSHLEQFF. CDR3 DNA: TGTGCCAGCAGCTTAGAAGCGTATTCCCATCTTGAGCAGTTCTTC.

The chain links TRBV30 to TRBJ1-6, with TRBD1 identical over 9 bases. Germline loops: CDR1 GTSNPN, CDR2 SVGIG (reference sequence). Germline trimming cut 3 bases from V and 9 bases from J; bases unmatched to any gene: 12. The length of the CDR3 is 16 residues. The CDR3 region has the DNA TGTGCCTGGAGGGGACTCCCGACAGGGGGAGGTTCACCCCTCCACTTT. Amino acids: CAWRGLPTGGGSPLHF.

V is TRBV14 and J is TRBJ2-2; 8 positions agree with TRBD2. J was trimmed by 1 base and V by 2 bases; bases with no gene match: 6. CDR1 is SGHDN, CDR2 FVKESK, per germline. This CDR3 has 17 residues. The CDR3 protein is CASSQIGLAGNTGELFF. CDR3 coding DNA: TGTGCCAGCAGCCAAATTGGGCTAGCGGGGAACACCGGGGAGCTGTTTTTT.

The gene calls are TRBV29-1 and TRBJ1-4; 10 bases fit TRBD1. The germline gives CDR1 SQVTM, CDR2 ANQGSEA. V shed 6 bases, J shed 10 bases, and the junction held 14 bases outside the gene matches. This CDR3 is built from 15 residues. The DNA of the CDR3 is TGCAGCGTAAGAAACGGACAGGGGGGGTCAGCAAAACTGTTTTTT. It is translated as CSVRNGQGGSAKLFF.

The chain uses TRBV7-2 and TRBJ2-6; TRBD1 agrees at 12 bases. Germline V gives CDR1 SGHTA, CDR2 FQGNSA. Germline trimming cut 3 bases from V and 2 bases from J; bases unmatched to any gene: 8. This CDR3 contains 19 residues. CDR3 protein: CASSFLLGQGAAGANVLTF. The CDR3 nucleotides read TGTGCCAGCAGCTTTCTTCTGGGACAGGGGGCAGCTGGGGCCAACGTCCTGACTTTC.

The chain is built from TRBV9 and TRBJ2-3; 7 nucleotides match TRBD2. This CDR3 region has 16 residues. Germline V lookup: CDR1 SGDLS, CDR2 YYNGEE. J lost 0 bases, V lost 3 bases, and 7 bases had no gene match. The CDR3 DNA reads as TGTGCCAGCAGCGCCGGGACTATCCCTAGCACAGATACGCAGTATTTT. Translated, it gives CASSAGTIPSTDTQYF.

This rearrangement joins TRBV4-3 to TRBJ2-3; tentative D call: TRBD2 (6 bases). Trimming stripped 0 bases from V and 5 bases from J, with 18 bases between. Germline V lookup: CDR1 LGHNA, CDR2 YSLEER. The CDR3 is 17 residues long. The CDR3: CASSQDVRRGTGDTQYF. The CDR3 region has the DNA TGCGCCAGCAGCCAAGATGTACGGCGGGGAACGGGAGATACGCAGTATTTT.

This clone was recorded a few times. The rearrangement uses TRBV6-2 or TRBV6-3 and TRBJ1-4; 9 bases are shared with TRBD1. There are 11 residues in the CDR3. Trimming cost V 5 bases and J 14 bases; bases outside gene matches: 3. CDR1 and CDR2 from the germline V gene are MNHEY and SVGEGT. CDR3 protein: CASSLGQGLFF. In nucleotides, the CDR3 is TGTGCCAGCAGTCTAGGACAGGGGCTGTTTTTT.

CDR3 bases: TGCGCCAGCAGCTTGGCTTCAGGGGGCACGGGAGGCTACACCTTC. This encodes CASSLASGGTGGYTF. The chain links TRBV5-1 to TRBJ1-2, with 8 positions matching TRBD1. Trimming at V came to 0 bases and at J to 8 bases, leaving 9 bases not matched to a gene. Germline-derived CDR1 and CDR2 are SGHRS and YFSETQ. This CDR3 region has 15 residues.

V gene TRBV4-3 combines with J gene TRBJ2-4; D may be TRBD2 (6 bases). The CDR3 runs 17 residues. V shed 3 bases and J shed 6 bases, with 21 bases lying between them. In germline, CDR1 is LGHNA, CDR2 YSLEER. CDR3 region: CASSQEYRGTGGNIQYF. Here the CDR3 DNA reads TGCGCCAGCAGCCAGGAATACCGAGGTACCGGGGGAAACATTCAGTACTTC.

J is TRBJ2-1 and V is TRBV7-3, with D tentatively TRBD2 (5 bases). The V and J ends lost 6 bases and 1 base respectively, with 13 bases between them. Germline lookup yields CDR1 SGHTA and CDR2 FQGTGA. This CDR3 is 15 amino acids long. For the CDR3, the DNA is TGTGCCAGCAGTGCTGCAAGGACTTCCTACAATGAGCAGTTCTTC. Protein sequence: CASSAARTSYNEQFF.

The chain is built from TRBV7-7 and TRBJ2-1; 9 nucleotides align to TRBD1. The CDR3 is made up of 13 amino acids. Germline-derived CDR1 and CDR2 are SSHAT and FNYEAQ (reference sequence). Trimming removed 1 base from V and 11 bases from J; junction bases left unmatched: 3. As DNA, the CDR3 is TGTGCCAGCAGCTTAGGGGACAGGGTGCAGCAGTTCTTC. Translating gives CASSLGDRVQQFF.

The V gene is TRBV7-2, the J gene TRBJ2-1; 8 positions match TRBD1. V lost 3 bases to trimming and J lost 8 bases; unmatched junction nucleotides: 9. CDR1 SGHTA and CDR2 FQGNSA come from the germline V gene. This CDR3 is built from 15 residues. The CDR3 here is CASSFDRGAVYEQFF. The CDR3 coding sequence is TGTGCCAGCAGCTTCGACAGGGGCGCGGTCTATGAGCAGTTCTTC.

This chain joins TRBV6-1 and TRBJ1-3; D gene ambiguous. CDR1 MNHNS and CDR2 SASEGT come from the germline V gene. V was clipped by 1 base and J by 3 bases, with 7 bases between them. This CDR3 spans 14 amino acids. The CDR3 DNA reads TGTGCCAGCAGTGAAGAGGAGGGTGGAAACACCATATATTTT. The encoded protein is CASSEEEGGNTIYF.

The sample holds one count of this clone. This rearrangement joins TRBV28 to TRBJ1-6; 8 positions match TRBD1. Germline V gene lookup returns CDR1 MDHEN and CDR2 SYDVKM. Trimming removed 5 bases from V and 10 bases from J; junction bases left unmatched: 4. The CDR3 totals 13 residues. CDR3 DNA sequence: TGTGCCAGCAGTGTCAGGGGGCGGTCACCCCTCCACTTT. This gives the protein CASSVRGRSPLHF.

About this clone itself: Distinct nucleotide sequences in the sample also encode this CDR3. The J gene is TRBJ1-5, the V gene TRBV28; D unclear. V shed 5 bases and J shed 1 base, with 9 bases lying between them. CDR3 size: 14 residues. Germline V CDR1 and CDR2: MDHEN, SYDVKM. CDR3 nucleotide sequence: TGTGCCAGCAGTCCCGGCGGGAGCAATCAGCCCCAGCATTTT. It specifies CASSPGGSNQPQHF.

In DNA, the CDR3 is TGTGCCACCAGCAGAGATGATGTGGGACAGGGTCCTTTAGGCAATCAGCCCCAGCATTTT. Its protein product is CATSRDDVGQGPLGNQPQHF. This chain joins TRBV15 and TRBJ1-5, with 9 bases identical to TRBD1. J lost 2 bases, V lost 0 bases, and 14 bases had no gene match. Germline-derived CDR1 and CDR2 are LNHNV and YYDKDF (reference sequence). This CDR3 spans 20 amino acids.

This clone has just one count. The chain combines TRBV15 with TRBJ1-6, with D unclear. CDR1 is LNHNV and CDR2 is YYDKDF in the germline V gene (reference sequence). Trimming removed 0 bases at V and 7 bases at J, with 4 bases between. The CDR3 is 13 amino acids. The CDR3 here is CATSRDGNSPLHF. The CDR3 coding sequence is TGTGCCACCAGCAGAGATGGCAATTCACCCCTCCACTTT.

This clone was counted once. J is TRBJ1-6 and V is TRBV2, with 8 bases aligning to TRBD1. Germline V lookup: CDR1 SNHLY, CDR2 FYNNEI. The CDR3 contains 14 residues. The ends lost 5 bases at V and 7 bases at J; junction bases unmatched: 4. CDR3 region: CASSLDRGNSPLHF. CDR3 DNA: TGTGCCAGCAGTCTCGACAGGGGAAATTCACCCCTCCACTTT.

The rearrangement joins TRBV9 to TRBJ2-5, with D possibly TRBD2 on 6 matching bases. V was shortened by 2 bases and J by 4 bases, with 9 bases between the two germline ends. Germline V gene lookup returns CDR1 SGDLS and CDR2 YYNGEE. The length of the CDR3 is 13 residues. CDR3 nucleotides: TGTGCCAGCAGCGTTCGGGAGTTAGAGACCCAGTACTTC. Translating it yields CASSVRELETQYF.